A selection of T cell receptor beta chains follows, all from one sample in a study of CD8 T cells in Susac syndrome. TCRdb redid the calling of the immunoSEQ multiplex PCR reads with MiXCR, one entry per CDR3 protein. Of more than 85,000 distinct CDR3 sequences listed, about 95% were seen once; the top ten hold roughly 0.096%. Sequencing input: CD4+ T cells from PBMCs. These receptors all stem from a human donor in good health. Each CDR3 is given with its conserved first and last residue. The order of the fields is V gene, D gene, clone size, J gene, CDR3 DNA, CDR3 protein. A D gene is named only where the DNA matches it firmly. Expanded clones are given a class, and other clones once, few, many or no size at all.

>TRBV29-1|TRBD1|-|TRBJ2-1
TGCAGCGTAGAGACAGGGGGTCCTTCCTACAATGAGCAGTTCTTC
CSVETGGPSYNEQFF
>TRBV11-2|-|once|TRBJ2-2
TGTGCCAGCAGACCTCTCACGGGGCCCGGGGAGCTGTTTTTT
CASRPLTGPGELFF
>TRBV7-9|TRBD2|-|TRBJ2-3
TGTGCCAGCGTTCGGTCTAGCGGAAGCACAGATACGCAGTATTTT
CASVRSSGSTDTQYF
>TRBV9|TRBD2|-|TRBJ2-2
TGTGCCAGCAGCGTAGGGCTAGCGGGAGGGCCTGCTGGCACCGGGGAGCTGTTTTTT
CASSVGLAGGPAGTGELFF
>TRBV5-1|-|-|TRBJ1-1
TGCGCCAGCAGCCCAATGAAGAACACTGAAGCTTTCTTT
CASSPMKNTEAFF
>TRBV20-1|TRBD1|once|TRBJ2-5
TGCAGTACAGAGACAGGGCAAGAGACCCAGTACTTC
CSTETGQETQYF
>TRBV6-2/TRBV6-3|-|-|TRBJ2-7
TGTGCCAGCAGCCGGGACACCTTCTACGAGCAGTACTTC
CASSRDTFYEQYF
>TRBV18|-|-|TRBJ2-7
TGTGCCAGCTCCCTCTGGGCTACCAAGGACGAGCAGTACTTC
CASSLWATKDEQYF
>TRBV7-2|-|-|TRBJ2-3
TGTGCCAGCAGCCTAAAAAGGGGTCGGTCGGATACGCAGTATTTT
CASSLKRGRSDTQYF
>TRBV7-9|-|-|TRBJ2-2
TGTGCCAGCAGCATTGGACAGGGAGGGACCGGGGAGCTGTTTTTT
CASSIGQGGTGELFF
>TRBV29-1|-|-|TRBJ2-1
TGCAGCGTGGGGTGGGGGAATGAGCAGTTCTTC
CSVGWGNEQFF
>TRBV5-1|-|-|TRBJ2-7
TGCGCCAGCAGCTTGGGACAGGATTACGAGCAGTACTTC
CASSLGQDYEQYF
>TRBV20-1|TRBD1|once|TRBJ2-7
TGCAGTGGGACAGGGAGCTCCTACGAGCAGTACTTC
CSGTGSSYEQYF
>TRBV29-1|-|once|TRBJ1-4
TGCAGCGTCCAGGGCCCAGGGGAAAAACTGTTTTTT
CSVQGPGEKLFF
>TRBV6-6|-|-|TRBJ2-2
TGTGCCAGCAGTTCTCCAGGGGCGAACACCGGGGAGCTGTTTTTT
CASSSPGANTGELFF
>TRBV7-9|-|-|TRBJ2-7
TGTGCCAGCAGCCCCGGACTCCTGCGAACCTACGAGCAGTACTTC
CASSPGLLRTYEQYF
>TRBV7-2|TRBD1|-|TRBJ2-2
TGTGCCAGCAGCTCCGGGACAGGGCCGAACACCGGGGAGCTGTTTTTT
CASSSGTGPNTGELFF